The entry below describes one T cell receptor beta chain. It lacks a known antigen. Per-base qualities were not stored, and no clone one base away is much larger. This entry is derived from a study of shared clonotypes between healthy human individuals (dated by TCRdb to the early 2020s). At the level of the whole study: The cohort included a few men and a couple of women between 18 and 49 years of age. Blood TCR repertoires of about 5 healthy adults were deeply sequenced to estimate repertoire size and the extent of clonotype sharing between individuals. Per donor, leukapheresis produced somewhere between about 0.94 and 9 billion PBMCs. To increase sequencing depth and limit assay-specific biases, different laboratories used diverse techniques to prepare libraries and sequence TCR repertoires.

TCR CDR3 regions were amplified from genomic DNA by multiplex PCR using the deep immunoSEQ assay. Extracted genomic DNA from each cell subset was distributed evenly across all wells of several immunoSEQ 96-well plates, and each plate was treated as a replicate. For unsorted PBMC, 250 to 300 ng of genomic DNA, equivalent to 30,000 to 35,000 T cell genomes, went into each replicate PCR. Ten immunoSEQ deep assay plates were used to sequence the unsorted PBMC genomic DNA. The purified libraries were quantified using a Qubit 3.0 fluorometer, sized with a Bioanalyzer 2100, and then quantified again using the KAPA Library Quantification kit. Each immunoSEQ 96-well plate was sequenced on its own single-read 150-cycle Illumina NextSeq 550 flow cell. Per the source publication's procedure: Because only junctional sequences without quality scores were contained in the immunoSEQ output, filtering matching that applied to full-length reads could not be performed. Sequences were annotated with PyIR, a Python wrapper for IgBLAST v1.9, using IMGT germline references to assign V/J genes and CDR3. Reads were filtered out if the reads had weak V/J assignments (E-value above 1e-6), no CDR3, stop codons, out-of-frame junctions, or ambiguous translated residues. V3J clonotypes were defined by identical inferred V gene, J gene, and CDR3 amino acid sequence. To compute the percentage overlap between repertoires, the number of shared unique clonotypes was divided by the size of the smaller repertoire. Richness of each repertoire was evaluated using RTK rarefaction, the Chao1 estimator, and Recon v2.1 estimates of unobserved clonotypes. Imported from immuneACCESS, the table was reduced by TCRdb to in-frame sequences with V and J called. These copies leave out some clones; in studies compared against another copy, an unresolved V gene accounts for under half, and the cause of the remainder is not known. V, J and clone size derive from that table, while D and trimming were established from the DNA sequence. The table for this sample lists 450,000 to 500,000 clones; 65% to 85% of them were counted only once. Jointly, the top ten make up approximately 11% of the sample.

Looking up the germline V gene yields CDR1 SGDLS and CDR2 YYNGEE. The cysteine opens and the phenylalanine closes a CDR3 of 13 amino acids. The entry retains the CDR3 DNA only, 39 bases that are in frame from base 1. V loses 4 bases, J loses 4 bases, and the germline ends lie 11 bases apart. What the study reported, not specific to this receptor: Because the study included only a small number of donors, the genetic and exposure-history diversity represented was limited. Pairwise subsampling led to the expectation that sequencing depth would affect the degree of clonotype sharing among donors. Sampling was limited to blood, and TCR repertoires in tissue likely differ from TCR repertoires in blood.

The donors were healthy, HIV-negative adults with no recently reported acute infections or vaccinations. Every donor was a Caucasian adult residing in Nashville, Tennessee, USA. In the unsorted samples, roughly 90 million PBMCs were counted, and genomic DNA was extracted using the QIAamp DNA Blood Mini kit. After blood collection by leukapheresis, PBMCs were isolated using Ficoll-Histopaque density gradient centrifugation and then cryopreserved in the vapor phase of liquid nitrogen. This receptor was identified in a woman aged 35 to 49 in good health. Some clones in this sample may be carry-over from other donors' samples. The V and J segments used are TRBV9 and TRBJ1-1; the D gene is possibly TRBD1, with 5 bases matching. Sequencing was carried out using PBMCs. The CDR3 corresponds to CASSPRQTTEAFF. The nucleotides read TGTGCCAGCAGCCCACGACAGACCACTGAAGCTTTCTTT.